Included here is one TCR beta chain sequence, with context. No antigen is known for it. This sample is drawn from a study of blood T cells in healthy people across ages. Overall study context: Per two T cells, about one barcoded beta molecule was captured through template switching. Study results and limitations: It was not known whether donors were CMV positive (a possible confounder of expanded clonotype changes). Using unsorted PBMCs precluded a conclusive naive versus antigen-experienced comparison.

Primed by a sample-barcoded 5' primer and a J-beta primer mix, a second PCR proceeded for about 6 to 11 cycles. TCRdb passed the 5' RACE reads through MiXCR, listing each CDR3 protein once. The sample contains approximately 810,000 distinct CDR3 sequences, around 34% of which appear only once. Every sample yielded at least 6 million isolated PBMCs. CDR1 and CDR2 (germline): LGHNA, YSLEER. CDR3 length: 13 residues. The V gene lost 4 bases and the J gene lost 10 bases, with 14 bases spanning the gap. The chain employs TRBV4-3 and TRBJ2-1; TRBD2 is a possible D gene (5 bases). This receptor was taken from a man aged 18 to 29 in good health. Specimen: blood. In DNA form, the CDR3 reads TGCGCCAGCAGCCGGAAGAAGGAGGCGGAGCAGTTCTTC. Residues: CASSRKKEAEQFF.